The 18 T cell receptor beta chains listed next were all sequenced from one sample in a study of T cells in Graves' hyperthyroidism and ophthalmopathy. Amplification of TCR beta CDR3 regions used RNA as the template. HTBI primers were the set used in a first-round RT-PCR of the TCR CDR3. MiXCR was run by TCRdb on the multiplex PCR reads, yielding one entry per CDR3 protein. The sample holds approximately 690,000 distinct CDR3 sequences, roughly 15% seen once. What was sequenced was blood. The receptors originated from a woman aged 45-59 years with Graves' ophthalmopathy.

This clonotype came up a few times. The V and J genes are TRBV20-1 and TRBJ1-2; D not certain. V was pared by 1 base and J by 7 bases, with 19 bases between. The germline gives CDR1 DFQATT, CDR2 SNEGSKA (reference sequence). This CDR3 comprises 15 residues. In DNA form, the CDR3 reads TGCAGTGCTAGAGCTGAGGCCAGTTTAGTACGTGGCTACACCTTC. It yields the protein CSARAEASLVRGYTF.

This clonotype was observed many times. The V and J genes are TRBV30 and TRBJ2-1, with TRBD2 identical over 7 bases. Trimming at V came to 5 bases and at J to 2 bases, leaving 15 bases not matched to a gene. CDR1 GTSNPN and CDR2 SVGIG come from the germline V gene (reference sequence). This CDR3 region has 17 residues. CDR3 protein: CAWEVGLRTRPYNEQFF. In DNA, the CDR3 is TGTGCCTGGGAAGTGGGGCTACGGACTAGACCCTACAATGAGCAGTTCTTC.

With regard to this clonotype: A much larger clone differs from this one at a single base, so this may be a read error. The V call is TRBV6-5, the J call TRBJ2-5, with D uncertain. Germline CDR1 and CDR2: MNHEY and SVGAGI. There are 14 residues in the CDR3. With 2 bases removed from V and 2 bases from J, the gap between germline ends came to 9 bases. The CDR3 sequence: CASSYDAVQETQYF. In DNA form, the CDR3 reads TGTGCCAGCAGTTACGACGCAGTACAAGAGACCCAGTACTTC.

This clonotype has at least ten counts. This chain connects TRBV7-8 to TRBJ1-1; D is unresolved. V lost 5 bases to trimming and J lost 0 bases, with 13 bases between them. The CDR3 is made up of 15 amino acids. Germline V gene sequence: CDR1 SGHVS, CDR2 FQNEAQ. CDR3 amino acids: CASSASGNMNTEAFF. In DNA form, the CDR3 reads TGTGCCAGCAGCGCCTCAGGAAACATGAACACTGAAGCTTTCTTT. Full variable domain (outside the CDR3, taken from reference TRBV7-8 and TRBJ1-1): GAGVSQSPRYKVAKRGQDVALRCDPISGHVSLFWYQQALGQGPEFLTYFQNEAQLDKSGLPSDRFFAERPEGSVSTLKIQRTQQEDSAVYLCASSASGNMNTEAFFGQGTRLTVV.

In its sample, this clonotype was seen a few times. V is TRBV3-1 and J is TRBJ2-1; TRBD2 is a possible D gene (6 bases). Germline CDR1 reads LGHDT; CDR2 reads YNNKEL (reference sequence). CDR3 length: 15 amino acids. With 6 bases removed from V and 11 bases from J, the gap between germline ends came to 23 bases. CDR3 loop: CASSLRPGLLDQQFF. The CDR3 DNA sequence: TGTGCCAGCAGTCTTAGACCAGGACTATTGGATCAGCAGTTCTTC.

The chain uses TRBV24-1 and TRBJ2-1; a possible D gene is TRBD1 (6 bases). The CDR3 is made up of 16 amino acids. V lost 4 bases and J lost 2, with 14 bases in between. Germline V gene lookup returns CDR1 KGHDR and CDR2 SFDVKD. The CDR3 bases are TGTGCCACCAGTGAGGCTGCAGGGGTAACCTACAATGAGCAGTTCTTC. Its translation is CATSEAAGVTYNEQFF.

This clonotype was seen repeatedly, ten times or more. The chain is built from TRBV29-1 and TRBJ2-1; D ambiguous. V was cut by 7 bases and J by 0 bases, with 4 bases left in between. There are 11 residues in the CDR3. CDR1 SQVTM and CDR2 ANQGSEA come from the germline V gene. This CDR3 reads CSADSYNEQFF. For the CDR3, the DNA is TGCAGCGCTGACTCCTACAATGAGCAGTTCTTC.

This clonotype was seen repeatedly, ten times or more. The V gene is TRBV20-1, the J gene TRBJ1-2, with D possibly being TRBD1 (6 bases). The CDR3 runs 15 residues. The V end was cut by 0 bases, the J end by 4 bases, with 15 bases between. Germline CDR1 reads DFQATT; CDR2 reads SNEGSKA (reference sequence). DNA of the CDR3: TGCAGTGCTAGAGATCCGAGACAGGCGATCTATGGCTACACCTTC. Protein sequence: CSARDPRQAIYGYTF.

This clonotype was observed a few times. The chain recombines TRBV27 with TRBJ2-7; D call uncertain. The germline CDR1 and CDR2 sequences are MNHEY and SMNVEV (reference sequence). The CDR3 is 12 residues long. V dropped 3 bases and J dropped 6 bases, with 9 bases sitting between them. CDR3 sequence reads: CASSFTFGEQYF. The CDR3 bases are TGTGCCAGCAGTTTTACGTTTGGCGAGCAGTACTTC.

The chain is built from TRBV6-1 and TRBJ2-1; 12 bases line up with TRBD1. Germline CDR1 and CDR2: MNHNS and SASEGT. Trimming took 5 bases from V and 7 from J; bases not matched to a gene: 15. The CDR3 spans 18 residues. CDR3 loop: CASSKQSRDRGPWNEQFF. Written as DNA, the CDR3 is TGTGCCAGCAGTAAACAGTCCCGGGACAGGGGGCCGTGGAATGAGCAGTTCTTC.

The J gene is TRBJ2-4, the V gene TRBV3-1; D may be TRBD1 (6 bases). Trimming took off 1 base at V and 5 bases at J, with 12 bases between the two ends. The germline V gene encodes CDR1 LGHDT and CDR2 YNNKEL (reference sequence). The CDR3 spans 15 residues. As DNA, the CDR3 is TGTGCCAGCAGCCAAGTACACAGGGCGGAAAACATTCAGTACTTC. Amino acids: CASSQVHRAENIQYF.

The chain carries TRBV7-9 and TRBJ2-5; no firm D call. The CDR3 is made up of 14 amino acids. V was trimmed by 1 base and J by 2 bases, leaving 8 bases between them. Germline CDR1 is SEHNR and CDR2 is FQNEAQ (reference sequence). CDR3 sequence: CASSLEVTQETQYF. CDR3 nucleotides: TGTGCCAGCAGCTTAGAGGTAACGCAAGAGACCCAGTACTTC.

This clonotype was recorded at least ten times. The rearrangement joins TRBV27 to TRBJ1-1, with 8 bases identical to TRBD1. The CDR3 is 20 amino acids. With 4 bases clipped from V and 1 base from J, the junction kept 20 bases outside the gene matches. Germline V gene data show CDR1 as MNHEY and CDR2 as SMNVEV (reference sequence). The chain's CDR3 is CASSWYRGAGGGSENTEAFF. CDR3 bases: TGTGCCAGCAGTTGGTACAGGGGGGCGGGGGGGGGGTCTGAGAACACTGAAGCTTTCTTT.

This clonotype was counted at least ten times. The chain is built from TRBV6-2 or TRBV6-3 and TRBJ1-2; perhaps TRBD1 as D (5 bases). The CDR3 totals 13 residues. Trimming took 6 bases from V and 6 from J, leaving 14 bases between them. Germline lookup yields CDR1 MNHEY and CDR2 SVGEGT. As DNA, the CDR3 is TGTGCCAGCAGCAACTCCGGGACCCATGGCTACACCTTC. This encodes CASSNSGTHGYTF.

This clonotype was seen at least ten times. V is TRBV7-9 and J is TRBJ2-5; a weak D match, TRBD2 (5 bases). Germline V gives CDR1 SEHNR, CDR2 FQNEAQ (reference sequence). CDR3 length: 14 residues. V lost 5 bases to trimming and J lost 5 bases, with 15 bases between them. The CDR3 protein is CASSAQAARETQYF. The CDR3, as DNA: TGTGCCAGCAGCGCACAAGCGGCTCGGGAGACCCAGTACTTC.

This clonotype showed up just a few times. This clone may be a read error of a much larger clone one base away. Without the conserved terminal phenylalanine or tryptophan, this CDR3 likely stems from a read error. The chain employs TRBV14 and TRBJ2-1; D is perhaps TRBD2 (5 bases). The CDR3 has 17 amino acids. Germline CDR1 is SGHDN and CDR2 is FVKESK. Trimming removed 4 bases from V and 4 bases from J, with 20 bases in between. The CDR3 coding sequence is TGTGCCAGCAGCCTAAGAAGGACTCCCGGTATGTACAATGAGCAGTTCTCC. Its protein product is CASSLRRTPGMYNEQFS.

This rearrangement joins TRBV5-4 to TRBJ2-1; 14 bases map to TRBD2. The CDR3 length is 14 residues. V was pared by 4 bases and J by 15 bases, with 9 bases of the junction left unmatched. The germline CDR1 and CDR2 sequences are SGHNT and YYREEE (reference sequence). CDR3 residues: CASSHGTSGSGLFF. CDR3 sequence (DNA): TGTGCCAGCAGCCACGGGACTAGCGGGAGTGGGCTGTTCTTC.

This clonotype was recorded at least ten times. The chain joins TRBV28 to TRBJ2-1; TRBD1 matches at 8 bases. The CDR3 extends over 18 amino acids. The junction had 11 bases not matched to a gene; V was cut back by 4 bases and J by 0 bases. Germline CDR1 and CDR2: MDHEN and SYDVKM. The CDR3 sequence is CASSSPGGFSSSYNEQFF. CDR3 in DNA: TGTGCCAGCAGTTCGCCAGGGGGCTTCTCTAGCTCCTACAATGAGCAGTTCTTC. The complete variable domain, with remaining parts taken from reference TRBV28 and TRBJ2-1, reads DVKVTQSSRYLVKRTGEKVFLECVQDMDHENMFWYRQDPGLGLRLIYFSYDVKMKEKGDIPEGYSVSREKKERFSLILESASTNQTSMYLCASSSPGGFSSSYNEQFFGPGTRLTVL.